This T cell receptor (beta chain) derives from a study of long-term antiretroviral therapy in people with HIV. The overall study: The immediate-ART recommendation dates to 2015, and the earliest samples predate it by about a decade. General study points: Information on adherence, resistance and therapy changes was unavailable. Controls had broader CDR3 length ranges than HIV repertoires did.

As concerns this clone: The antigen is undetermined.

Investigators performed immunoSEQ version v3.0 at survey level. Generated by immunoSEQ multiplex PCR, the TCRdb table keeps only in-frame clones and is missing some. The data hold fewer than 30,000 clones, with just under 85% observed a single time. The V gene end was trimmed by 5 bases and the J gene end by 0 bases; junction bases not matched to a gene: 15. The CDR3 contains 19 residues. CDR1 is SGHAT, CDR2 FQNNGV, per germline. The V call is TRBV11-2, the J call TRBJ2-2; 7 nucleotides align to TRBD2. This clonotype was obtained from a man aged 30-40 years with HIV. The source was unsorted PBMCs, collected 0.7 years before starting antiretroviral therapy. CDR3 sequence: CASSRFAGDPFANTGELFF. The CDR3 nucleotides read TGTGCCAGCAGCCGTTTTGCGGGAGACCCGTTCGCGAACACCGGGGAGCTGTTTTTT. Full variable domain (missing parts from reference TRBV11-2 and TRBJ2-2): EAGVAQSPRYKIIEKRQSVAFWCNPISGHATLYWYQQILGQGPKLLIQFQNNGVVDDSQLPKDRFSAERLKGVDSTLKIQPAKLEDSAVYLCASSRFAGDPFANTGELFFGEGSRLTVL.